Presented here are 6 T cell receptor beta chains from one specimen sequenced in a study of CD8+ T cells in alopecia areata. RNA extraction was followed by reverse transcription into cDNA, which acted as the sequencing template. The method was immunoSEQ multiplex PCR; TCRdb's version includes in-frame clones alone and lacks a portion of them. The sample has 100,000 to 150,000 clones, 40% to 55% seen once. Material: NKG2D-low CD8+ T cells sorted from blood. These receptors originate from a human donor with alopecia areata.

The CDR3 DNA reads TGTGCCAGCAGCTTGGGACAGGGGGCCTCTGGGGCCAACGTCCTGACTTTC. It translates to CASSLGQGASGANVLTF. V usage is TRBV5-4 and J usage is TRBJ2-6, with TRBD1 matching 10 bases. CDR1 is SGHNT and CDR2 is YYREEE in the germline V gene (reference sequence). The CDR3 contains 17 residues. With V trimmed by 0 bases and J by 0 bases, 0 bases remained unmatched.

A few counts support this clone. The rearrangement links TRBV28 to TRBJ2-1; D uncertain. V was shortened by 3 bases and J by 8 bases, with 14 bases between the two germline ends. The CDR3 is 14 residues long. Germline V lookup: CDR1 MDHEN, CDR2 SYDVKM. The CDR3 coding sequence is TGTGCCAGCAGTTTGAGGCGGTCGGCCGATGAGCAGTTCTTC. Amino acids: CASSLRRSADEQFF.

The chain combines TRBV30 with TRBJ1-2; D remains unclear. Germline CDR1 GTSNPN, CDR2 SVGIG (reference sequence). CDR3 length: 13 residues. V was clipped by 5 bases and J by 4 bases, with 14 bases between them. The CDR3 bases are TGTGCCTGGGACCACGGGCGAGGCTATGGCTACACCTTC. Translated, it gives CAWDHGRGYGYTF.

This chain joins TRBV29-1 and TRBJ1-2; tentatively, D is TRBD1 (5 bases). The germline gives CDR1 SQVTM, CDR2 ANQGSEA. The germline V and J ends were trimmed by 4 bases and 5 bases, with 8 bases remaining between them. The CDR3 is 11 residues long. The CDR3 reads CSVGQLYGYTF. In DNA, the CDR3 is TGCAGCGTTGGACAGCTGTATGGCTACACCTTC. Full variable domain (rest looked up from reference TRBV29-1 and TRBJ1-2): SAVISQKPSRDICQRGTSLTIQCQVDSQVTMMFWYRQQPGQSLTLIATANQGSEATYESGFVIDKFPISRPNLTFSTLTVSNMSPEDSSIYLCSVGQLYGYTFGSGTRLTVV.

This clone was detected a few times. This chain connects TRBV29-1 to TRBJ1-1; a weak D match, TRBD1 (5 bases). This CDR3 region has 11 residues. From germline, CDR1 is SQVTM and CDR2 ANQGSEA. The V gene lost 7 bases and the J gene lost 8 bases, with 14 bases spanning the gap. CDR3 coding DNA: TGCAGCGCTGTGAAGGGGACGGAAGCTTTCTTT. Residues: CSAVKGTEAFF.

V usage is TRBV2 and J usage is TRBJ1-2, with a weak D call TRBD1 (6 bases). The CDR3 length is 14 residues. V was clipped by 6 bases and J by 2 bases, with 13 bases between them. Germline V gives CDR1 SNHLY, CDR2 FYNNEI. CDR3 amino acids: CASRPPGQNYGYTF. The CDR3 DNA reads TGTGCCAGCAGGCCACCGGGACAAAACTATGGCTACACCTTC. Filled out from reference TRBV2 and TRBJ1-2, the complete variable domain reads EPEVTQTPSHQVTQMGQEVILRCVPISNHLYFYWYRQILGQKVEFLVSFYNNEISEKSEIFDDQFSVERPDGSNFTLKIRSTKLEDSAMYFCASRPPGQNYGYTFGSGTRLTVV.